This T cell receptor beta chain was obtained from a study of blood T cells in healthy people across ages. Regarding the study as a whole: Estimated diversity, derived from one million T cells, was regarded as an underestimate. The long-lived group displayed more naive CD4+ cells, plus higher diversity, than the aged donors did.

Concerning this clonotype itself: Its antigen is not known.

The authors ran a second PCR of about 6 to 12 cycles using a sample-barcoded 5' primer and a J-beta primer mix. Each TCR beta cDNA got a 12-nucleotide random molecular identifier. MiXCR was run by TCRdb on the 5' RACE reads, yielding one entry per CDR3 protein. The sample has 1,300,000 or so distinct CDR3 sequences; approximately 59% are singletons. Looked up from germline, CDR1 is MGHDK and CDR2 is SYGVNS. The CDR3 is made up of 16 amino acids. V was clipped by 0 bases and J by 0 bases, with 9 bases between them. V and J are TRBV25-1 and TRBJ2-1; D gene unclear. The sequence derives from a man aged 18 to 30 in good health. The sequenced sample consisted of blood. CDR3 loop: CASSEYSRSSYNEQFF. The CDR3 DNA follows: TGTGCCAGCAGTGAATATAGTCGGAGCTCCTACAATGAGCAGTTCTTC.